The 9 T cell receptor beta chains presented below share a single source sample, sequenced in a study of T cells expressing NK-cell markers. TCRdb re-called the 5' RACE reads and catalogs CDR3 proteins one per entry, DNA excluded. This repertoire includes approximately 420,000 distinct CDR3 sequences. Material for sequencing was blood T cells: a sorted CD56 or NKG2C T cell subset, CD4+ or CD8+ T cells, or bulk PBMC T cells (not recorded which). The receptor set was obtained from a woman aged 50 to 65 in good health.

V usage is TRBV4-1 and J usage is TRBJ2-3. This CDR3 has 15 amino acids. Germline assignment: CDR1 MGHRA and CDR2 YSYEKL. CDR3 sequence reads: CASSLADVDTDTQYF.

This CDR3 reads CSAKVAGPKETQYF. The rearrangement joins TRBV20-1 to TRBJ2-5; the D call of TRBD2 rests on TCRdb alone, since no DNA is present to check it. The germline V gene has CDR1 DFQATT and CDR2 SNEGSKA (reference sequence). The CDR3 has 14 amino acids.

The chain joins TRBV6-2 or TRBV6-3 to TRBJ1-3. CDR1 MNHEY and CDR2 SVGEGT come from the germline V gene. The CDR3 loop spans 17 amino acids. The CDR3 loop reads CASSYSRQRESGNTIYF.

The chain uses TRBV18 and TRBJ1-1; lacking DNA, the TRBD1 call made by TCRdb goes unchecked. CDR1 and CDR2 (germline): KGHSH, LQKENI. The CDR3 sequence is 14 residues long. The CDR3 spells CASSRIRQGAEAFF.

The chain combines TRBV4-1 with TRBJ2-5; TCRdb designates TRBD2, a call that cannot be tested without DNA. The CDR3 has 17 residues. Germline V gene lookup returns CDR1 MGHRA and CDR2 YSYEKL. The CDR3 sequence: CASSQDGTSGNWETQYF.

The genes are TRBV20-1 and TRBJ2-3; TCRdb names TRBD2, which stays unverified in the absence of DNA. The germline CDR1 and CDR2 sequences are DFQATT and SNEGSKA (reference sequence). The CDR3 has 14 amino acids. The CDR3 sequence: CSAPDYSNTDTQYF.

The chain uses TRBV6-5 and TRBJ2-7; no DNA is available, so the TRBD2 call from TCRdb remains unchecked. Germline lookup yields CDR1 MNHEY and CDR2 SVGAGI. This CDR3 comprises 15 residues. The CDR3 here is CASSYSASQSYEQYF.

The gene calls are TRBV7-9 and TRBJ2-1; absent DNA, TCRdb's TRBD1 call cannot be checked. CDR1 is SEHNR, CDR2 FQNEAQ, per germline (reference sequence). The CDR3 length is 14 residues. The CDR3 loop is CASSPMGPMNEQFF.

The chain combines TRBV7-9 with TRBJ2-7; as DNA is missing, the TRBD1 call by TCRdb cannot be tested. This CDR3 is built from 14 residues. Germline V CDR1 and CDR2: SEHNR, FQNEAQ (reference sequence). This CDR3 reads CASSLRAGPHEQYF.